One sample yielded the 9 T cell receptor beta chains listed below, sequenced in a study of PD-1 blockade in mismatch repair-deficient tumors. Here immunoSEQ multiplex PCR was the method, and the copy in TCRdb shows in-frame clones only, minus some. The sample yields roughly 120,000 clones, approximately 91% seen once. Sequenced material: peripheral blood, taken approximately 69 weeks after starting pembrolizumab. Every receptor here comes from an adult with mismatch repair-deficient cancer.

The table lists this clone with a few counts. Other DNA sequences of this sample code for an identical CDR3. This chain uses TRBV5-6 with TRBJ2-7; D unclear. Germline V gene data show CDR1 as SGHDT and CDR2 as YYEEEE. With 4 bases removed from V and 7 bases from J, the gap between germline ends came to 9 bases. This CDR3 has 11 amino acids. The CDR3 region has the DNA TGTGCCAGCAGCCTAGGACGGGAGCAGTACTTC. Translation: CASSLGREQYF. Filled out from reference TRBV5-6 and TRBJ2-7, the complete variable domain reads DAGVTQSPTHLIKTRGQQVTLRCSPKSGHDTVSWYQQALGQGPQFIFQYYEEEERQRGNFPDRFSGHQFPNYSSELNVNALLLGDSALYLCASSLGREQYFGPGTRLTVT.

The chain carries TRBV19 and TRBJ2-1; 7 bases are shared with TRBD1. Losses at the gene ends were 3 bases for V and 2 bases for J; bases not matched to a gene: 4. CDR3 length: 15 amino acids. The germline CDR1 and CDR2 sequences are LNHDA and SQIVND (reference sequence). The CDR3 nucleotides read TGTGCCAGTAGTATGAACAGGGGCGCCTACAATGAGCAGTTCTTC. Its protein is CASSMNRGAYNEQFF.

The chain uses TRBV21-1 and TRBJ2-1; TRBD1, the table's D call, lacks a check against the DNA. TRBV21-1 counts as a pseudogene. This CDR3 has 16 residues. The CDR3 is CASSKATGSPYNEQFF. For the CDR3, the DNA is TGTGCCAGCAGCAAAGCTACAGGGAGCCCTTACAATGAGCAGTTCTTC.

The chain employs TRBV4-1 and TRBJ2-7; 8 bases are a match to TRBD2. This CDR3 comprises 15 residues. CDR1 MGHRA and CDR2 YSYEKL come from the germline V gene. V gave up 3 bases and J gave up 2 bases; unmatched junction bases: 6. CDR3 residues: CASSQSRGGTYEQYF. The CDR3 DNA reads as TGCGCCAGCAGCCAGAGCCGGGGGGGGACCTACGAGCAGTACTTC.

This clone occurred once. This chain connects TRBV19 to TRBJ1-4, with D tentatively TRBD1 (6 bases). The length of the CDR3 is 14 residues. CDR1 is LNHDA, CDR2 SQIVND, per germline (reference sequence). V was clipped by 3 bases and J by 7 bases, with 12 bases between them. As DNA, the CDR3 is TGTGCCAGTAGTATCCGGGGGGCGGGTGAAAAACTGTTTTTT. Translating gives CASSIRGAGEKLFF.

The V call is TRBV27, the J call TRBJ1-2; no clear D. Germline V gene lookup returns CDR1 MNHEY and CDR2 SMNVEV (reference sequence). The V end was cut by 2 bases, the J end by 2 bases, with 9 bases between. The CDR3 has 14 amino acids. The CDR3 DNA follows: TGTGCCAGCAGTTTAGGGATGTCAAACTATGGCTACACCTTC. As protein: CASSLGMSNYGYTF.

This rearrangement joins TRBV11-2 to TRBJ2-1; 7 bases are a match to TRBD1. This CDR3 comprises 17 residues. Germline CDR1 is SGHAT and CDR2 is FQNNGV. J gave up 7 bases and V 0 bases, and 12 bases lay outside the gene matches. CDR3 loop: CASSLDSVRKTGNEQFF. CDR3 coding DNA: TGTGCCAGCAGCTTAGATTCGGTAAGAAAGACAGGGAATGAGCAGTTCTTC.

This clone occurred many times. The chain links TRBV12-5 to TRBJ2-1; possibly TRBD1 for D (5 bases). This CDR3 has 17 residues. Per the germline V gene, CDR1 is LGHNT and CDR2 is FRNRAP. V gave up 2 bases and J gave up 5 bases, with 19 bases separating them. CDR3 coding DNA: TGTGCTAGTGGTTTGAGAACGGCGTCAGAGGACAACAATGAGCAGTTCTTC. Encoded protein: CASGLRTASEDNNEQFF.

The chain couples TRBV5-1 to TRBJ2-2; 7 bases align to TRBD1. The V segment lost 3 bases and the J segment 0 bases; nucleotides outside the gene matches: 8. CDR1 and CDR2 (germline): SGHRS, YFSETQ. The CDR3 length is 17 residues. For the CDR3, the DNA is TGCGCCAGCAGCTGGGTTGAACAGGGGCCGAACACCGGGGAGCTGTTTTTT. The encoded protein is CASSWVEQGPNTGELFF.